This paragraph covers one TCR beta chain sequence. No antigen is known for it. Germline V CDR1 and CDR2: SGHRS, YFSETQ. This CDR3 has 14 residues. V shed 0 bases and J shed 7 bases, with 10 bases lying between them. The table came from immunoSEQ multiplex PCR; TCRdb's copy has only in-frame clones and leaves some out. The table shows roughly 42,000 clones, with more than 80% occurring only once. Time point reported: peripheral blood 6 weeks after treatment start. These data are taken from a study of PD-L1 blockade in urothelial cancer. Study details: Beginning in about 2014, patients received atezolizumab, given as 1,200 mg intravenously every 3 weeks. As for prior chemotherapy regimens, patients had received 0 to 3. A median of about 130,000 T cells was found in the blood samples. Study-wide points: Clones that were tumor-associated expanded more in the blood of durable-benefit patients at 3 weeks.

This clonotype was sampled from a man in his 70s with urothelial cancer. The input for sequencing was PBMCs, taken around atezolizumab (anti-PD-L1) treatment. This chain uses TRBV5-1 with TRBJ1-4, with a possible D match to TRBD1 (6 bases). The CDR3 loop is CASSLGRGGEKLFF. DNA for the CDR3: TGCGCCAGCAGCTTGGGCAGGGGCGGTGAAAAACTGTTTTTT.